Sequencing of this T cell receptor beta chain was carried out in a study of OX40 agonist ivuxolimab in advanced cancers. In the study overall: Ivuxolimab was a fully human IgG2 agonistic monoclonal antibody targeting the costimulatory receptor OX40 (CD134). Intravenous ivuxolimab was administered to patients every 2 weeks at six dose levels: 0.01, 0.1, 0.3, 1.5, 3 and 10 mg/kg. Of the roughly 52 dose-escalation patients, hepatocellular carcinoma was present in some 19, melanoma in around 15, renal cell carcinoma in 9 and head and neck cancer in 9. The dose-escalation cohort was 80% to 90% male with a mean age of about 65 years, ranging from about 20 to 80. Prior anti-PD-1, anti-PD-L1 or anti-CTLA-4 therapy was permitted, and checkpoint inhibitors had been received by roughly 42% of dose-escalation patients. Partial responses occurred in three dose-escalation patients: two with cutaneous melanoma and one with hepatocellular carcinoma. Peripheral TCRbeta sequencing was intended to test whether TCR sequence diversity was altered and clonal T-cell expansion was caused by ivuxolimab. The paper covers the monotherapy dose-escalation part of the phase I ivuxolimab trial, which included N ≈ 57 patients.

Concerning this clone: Its antigen has not been determined. Base qualities are not recorded, but no much larger clone differs from it by a single base.

Genomic DNA was isolated from the sorted cells so that the TCRbeta CDR3 region could be sequenced. The immunoSEQ Assay was used to sequence the TCRbeta CDR3 regions. The table comes from immuneACCESS by way of TCRdb, which keeps in-frame sequences with V and J called. Part of the clones is missing from these tables; in studies checked, under half for an unresolved V gene and the rest for unknown reasons. This sample gives just over 60,000 clones in total; 85% to 95% of them show up just once. Clones ranked in the top ten supply roughly 13% of the sample. At the junction V is shortened by 3 bases and J by 4 bases, with 24 bases in between. The germline V gene sets CDR1 to SQVTM and CDR2 to ANQGSEA. The CDR3 covers 17 residues, taking in both the cysteine and the phenylalanine. Only the CDR3 DNA stays, 51 bases, in frame from base 1. Results the study describes overall, beyond this receptor: In the 0.1-3.0 mg/kg groups, partial responders were among the patients with the lowest normalized peripheral clonal expansion, particularly in CD8+ T cells. At doses from 0.1 to 3.0 mg/kg, clonal expansion was seen in both CD4+ and CD8+ blood T cells between baseline and week 6. Antigen specificity was not determined for the clonally expanded peripheral T cells. After ivuxolimab, CD8+ T cells had more expanded clones than CD4+ T cells on average. Low levels of normalized T-cell clonal expansion were also seen in some nonresponding patients.

Patients with a history of autoimmune disease or receiving systemic immunosuppression were excluded from the trial. In every dose cohort, peripheral blood was drawn for TCR sequencing at baseline, cycle 4 day 1, and cycle 7 day 1. The samples were taken from a phase I, first-in-human, multicenter, open-label dose-escalation trial of ivuxolimab. Adults with locally advanced or metastatic head and neck squamous cell, hepatocellular, melanoma or renal cell carcinoma were enrolled in the trial. Before TCR sequencing, CD4+ T cells and CD8+ T cells from peripheral blood were sorted into separate populations.

The receptor chain draws on TRBV29-1 and TRBJ1-2, and possibly TRBD1, on 5 matching bases. The receptor comes from an adult with an advanced solid tumor such as melanoma, head and neck, liver or kidney cancer. Sequencing was performed on CD4+ or CD8+ T cells sorted from blood, taken in a trial of the OX40 agonist ivuxolimab. CDR3 region: CSVDLRPGYGVGYGYTF. The DNA reads TGCAGCGTTGACCTTCGGCCAGGGTATGGGGTAGGCTATGGCTACACCTTC.